A selection of T cell receptor beta chains follows, all from one sample in a study of OX40 agonist ivuxolimab in advanced cancers. Assay: immunoSEQ multiplex PCR; the TCRdb copy retains only in-frame clones and omits some. The data hold 98,000 or so clones, with less than 90% observed a single time. The sample was CD4+ or CD8+ T cells sorted from blood, taken in a trial of the OX40 agonist ivuxolimab. The source of these receptors is an adult with an advanced solid tumor such as melanoma, head and neck, liver or kidney cancer. Both conserved end residues are part of each CDR3. D genes are given only for firm matches. The size field is filled for only some rows; it gives once, few, many or a size class.

cdr3_length | j_call | d_call | clone_size | v_call | cdr3_aa | cdr3_nt
17 | TRBJ2-2 | TRBD2 | . | TRBV9 | CASSVATGGSSTGELFF | TGTGCCAGCAGCGTAGCTACGGGGGGGAGCAGCACCGGGGAGCTGTTTTTT
14 | TRBJ1-4 | . | . | TRBV5-1 | CASSFQSSNEKLFF | TGCGCCAGCAGCTTCCAGAGCTCTAATGAAAAACTGTTTTTT
16 | TRBJ2-1 | TRBD2 | . | TRBV27 | CASSLFQTSGSTEQFF | TGTGCCAGCAGTTTATTTCAGACTAGCGGGAGTACTGAGCAGTTCTTC
14 | TRBJ2-1 | TRBD2 | few | TRBV5-1 | CASSLLAGANEQFF | TGCGCCAGCAGCCTACTAGCGGGAGCAAATGAGCAGTTCTTC
15 | TRBJ2-1 | TRBD2 | once | TRBV18 | CASSPLAGGGNEQFF | TGTGCCAGCTCACCACTAGCGGGAGGAGGCAATGAGCAGTTCTTC
12 | TRBJ2-5 | . | . | TRBV5-6 | CASSPGGETQYF | TGTGCCAGCAGCCCCGGGGGCGAGACCCAGTACTTC
13 | TRBJ1-1 | . | once | TRBV6-6 | CASTQGQSAEAFF | TGTGCCAGCACCCAGGGGCAATCGGCTGAAGCTTTCTTT
14 | TRBJ2-5 | . | . | TRBV13 | CASSKRRGVETQYF | TGTGCCAGCAGCAAGAGGAGGGGTGTCGAGACCCAGTACTTC
13 | TRBJ1-1 | . | few | TRBV6-1 | CASSFSGATEAFF | TGTGCCAGCAGTTTTTCAGGGGCCACTGAAGCTTTCTTT
13 | TRBJ2-1 | TRBD2 | . | TRBV7-2 | CASSPGTSNEQFF | TGTGCCAGCAGCCCAGGGACTAGCAATGAGCAGTTCTTC
14 | TRBJ1-2 | TRBD1 | . | TRBV11-2 | CASSLQAGGYGYTF | TGTGCCAGCAGCTTACAGGCAGGGGGGTATGGCTACACCTTC
15 | TRBJ1-1 | . | . | TRBV18 | CASSPPREITTEAFF | TGTGCCAGCTCACCCCCCCGGGAGATAACCACTGAAGCTTTCTTT
13 | TRBJ2-6 | . | . | TRBV30 | CACSLSGANVLTF | TGTGCCTGTTCGCTCTCTGGGGCCAACGTCCTGACTTTC
16 | TRBJ2-3 | TRBD2 | . | TRBV7-9 | CASSPRGGYPTDTQYF | TGTGCCAGCAGCCCCCGGGGGGGCTACCCCACAGATACGCAGTATTTT
13 | TRBJ2-2 | . | . | TRBV27 | CASSLANTGELFF | TGTGCCAGCAGTTTGGCGAACACCGGGGAGCTGTTTTTT
13 | TRBJ2-2 | . | . | TRBV19 | CASSRPGPGELFF | TGTGCCAGTAGTCGACCGGGACCTGGGGAGCTGTTTTTT
15 | TRBJ2-1 | TRBD2 | . | TRBV18 | CASSPSSGRAHEQFF | TGTGCCAGCTCACCATCCAGCGGGAGGGCCCATGAGCAGTTCTTC
16 | TRBJ2-2 | . | . | TRBV5-4 | CASSWGLAVNTGELFF | TGTGCCAGCAGCTGGGGGCTAGCGGTGAACACCGGGGAGCTGTTTTTT
14 | TRBJ2-3 | TRBD2 | . | TRBV6-1 | CASTSGGGTDTQYF | TGTGCCAGCACCTCGGGGGGGGGCACAGATACGCAGTATTTT
12 | TRBJ2-1 | . | . | TRBV30 | CAWSVLEGKQFF | TGTGCCTGGAGTGTACTAGAAGGAAAGCAGTTCTTC
15 | TRBJ2-5 | . | . | TRBV27 | CASRKQGLSGETQYF | TGTGCCAGCAGGAAACAGGGTCTAAGCGGAGAGACCCAGTACTTC
14 | TRBJ1-5 | . | once | TRBV19 | CASSMRGGNQPQHF | TGTGCCAGTAGTATGAGGGGTGGCAATCAGCCCCAGCATTTT
15 | TRBJ2-3 | . | . | TRBV5-1 | CASSRNGGSTDTQYF | TGCGCCAGCAGCCGGAATGGGGGAAGCACAGATACGCAGTATTTT
15 | TRBJ2-1 | . | . | TRBV19 | CASSTTGESYNEQFF | TGTGCCAGTAGTACGACGGGAGAATCGTACAATGAGCAGTTCTTC
16 | TRBJ2-2 | . | . | TRBV10-3 | CAISELLEKNTGELFF | TGTGCCATCAGTGAACTCCTAGAAAAGAACACCGGGGAGCTGTTTTTT
13 | TRBJ1-5 | TRBD1 | . | TRBV10-1 | CASSESAGGPQHF | TGCGCCAGCAGTGAGTCGGCAGGGGGGCCCCAGCATTTT
13 | TRBJ2-5 | . | . | TRBV27 | CASSLRPGETQYF | TGTGCCAGCAGTCTTCGCCCCGGAGAGACCCAGTACTTC
13 | TRBJ1-2 | . | . | TRBV19 | CASRKVDNYGYTF | TGTGCCAGTAGAAAAGTTGATAACTATGGCTACACCTTC
14 | TRBJ1-1 | . | . | TRBV5-6 | CASSLDRSPSEAFF | TGTGCCAGCAGCCTTGACAGGTCCCCCTCCGAAGCTTTCTTT
17 | TRBJ2-4 | . | . | TRBV4-2 | CASSQDNTGLGENIQYF | TGTGCCAGCAGCCAAGATAACACAGGGCTGGGGGAAAACATTCAGTACTTC
15 | TRBJ2-2 | . | . | TRBV11-2 | CASSRRGGNTGELFF | TGTGCCAGCAGTCGTAGGGGAGGGAACACCGGGGAGCTGTTTTTT
11 | TRBJ2-1 | . | . | TRBV15 | CATSVYNEQFF | TGTGCCACCAGCGTTTACAATGAGCAGTTCTTC
15 | TRBJ1-4 | . | once | TRBV4-3 | CASSRGSGAREKLFF | TGCGCCAGCAGCCGGGGATCGGGGGCGCGCGAAAAACTGTTTTTT
15 | TRBJ2-2 | . | . | TRBV6-1 | CASSEFAGNTGELFF | TGTGCCAGCAGTGAATTCGCGGGAAACACCGGGGAGCTGTTTTTT
14 | TRBJ2-5 | . | . | TRBV6-1 | CASSVQVQQETQYF | TGTGCCAGCAGTGTGCAGGTCCAACAAGAGACCCAGTACTTC
15 | TRBJ2-1 | . | once | TRBV5-1 | CASSLERAIYNEQFF | TGCGCCAGCAGCTTGGAACGGGCTATCTACAATGAGCAGTTCTTC
15 | TRBJ1-1 | . | . | TRBV6-5 | CASSYWADLNTEAFF | TGTGCCAGCAGTTACTGGGCGGATTTGAACACTGAAGCTTTCTTT
13 | TRBJ2-5 | . | . | TRBV7-9 | CASSPATRIAQYF | TGTGCCAGCAGCCCAGCGACCAGGATAGCCCAGTACTTC
17 | TRBJ1-4 | TRBD1 | . | TRBV28 | CASSSRDRGLTNEKLFF | TGTGCCAGCAGTTCCCGGGACAGGGGGCTTACTAATGAAAAACTGTTTTTT
13 | TRBJ1-2 | TRBD1 | . | TRBV25-1 | CASRGTGVVGYTF | TGTGCCAGCAGGGGGACAGGGGTTGTGGGCTACACCTTC
15 | TRBJ1-1 | . | . | TRBV6-5 | CATQRRKAGRTEAFF | TGTGCCACCCAGCGAAGGAAGGCTGGTAGGACTGAAGCTTTCTTT
18 | TRBJ2-1 | . | . | TRBV21-1 | CASSTWGGLNVSYNEQFF | TGTGCCAGCAGCACCTGGGGGGGCCTCAACGTCTCCTACAATGAGCAGTTCTTC
14 | TRBJ2-2 | . | . | TRBV19 | CASQGLSNTGELFF | TGTGCCAGTCAAGGGCTTTCGAACACCGGGGAGCTGTTTTTT
15 | TRBJ2-7 | . | once | TRBV9 | CASSVGEGVSYEQYF | TGTGCCAGCAGCGTAGGGGAGGGGGTTTCCTACGAGCAGTACTTC
15 | TRBJ2-3 | . | . | TRBV18 | CASSPLSRAGDTQYF | TGTGCCAGCTCACCCCTCAGTCGAGCGGGAGATACGCAGTATTTT
11 | TRBJ2-3 | . | . | TRBV6-5 | CASKEADTQYF | TGTGCCAGCAAGGAGGCAGATACGCAGTATTTT